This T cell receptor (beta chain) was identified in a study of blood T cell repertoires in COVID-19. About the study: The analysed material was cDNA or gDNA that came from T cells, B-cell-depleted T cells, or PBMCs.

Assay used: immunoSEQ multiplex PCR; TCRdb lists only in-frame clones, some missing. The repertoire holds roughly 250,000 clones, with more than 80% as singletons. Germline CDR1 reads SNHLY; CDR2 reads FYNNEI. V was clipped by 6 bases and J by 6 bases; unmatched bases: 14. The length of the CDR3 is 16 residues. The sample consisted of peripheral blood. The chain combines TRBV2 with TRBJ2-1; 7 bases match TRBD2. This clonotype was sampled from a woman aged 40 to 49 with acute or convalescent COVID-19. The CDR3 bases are TGTGCCAGCAGAGGGGTCAGCGGGGCATCCCCCAATGAGCAGTTCTTC. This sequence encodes CASRGVSGASPNEQFF.